A single sample is the source of the 16 T cell receptor beta chains below, sequenced in a study of blood T cell repertoires in COVID-19. This table comes from immunoSEQ multiplex PCR, and its TCRdb copy is limited to in-frame clones, with some not included. The profile shows about 300,000 clones, about nine tenths of them singletons. Sequences were obtained from PBMCs or T cells enriched from blood (not recorded which). These receptor sequences come from a man aged 25-45 years who had recovered from COVID-19.

V and J are TRBV12-2 and TRBJ1-2. TRBV12-2 counts as a pseudogene. The CDR3 sequence is 12 residues long. DNA for the CDR3: TGTGCAAGTCGCCCGGGAGGTAGGGGCTACACCTTC. It encodes CASRPGGRGYTF.

The V and J genes are TRBV7-9 and TRBJ1-1; D is perhaps TRBD1 (5 bases). This CDR3 is built from 12 residues. The ends were cut back, 5 bases at V and 5 bases at J, with 9 bases in the middle. The germline CDR1 and CDR2 sequences are SEHNR and FQNEAQ (reference sequence). The CDR3 spells CASSIQGTEAFF. As DNA, the CDR3 is TGTGCCAGCAGCATCCAGGGTACTGAAGCTTTCTTT.

V is TRBV7-9 and J is TRBJ2-2; D might be TRBD2 (6 bases). V lost 10 bases and J 3 bases, leaving 21 bases between the germline ends. Looked up from germline, CDR1 is SEHNR and CDR2 is FQNEAQ (reference sequence). This CDR3 is 16 amino acids long. For the CDR3, the DNA is TGTGCCACCCCCCTTCATGGGGGGATTGACACCGGGGAGCTGTTTTTT. It yields the protein CATPLHGGIDTGELFF.

This clone has just one count. The J gene is TRBJ2-1, the V gene TRBV11-3; D perhaps matches TRBD2 (5 bases). V was trimmed by 5 bases and J by 3 bases, leaving 14 bases between them. Germline loops: CDR1 SGHNT, CDR2 YENEEA. The CDR3 runs to 15 residues. CDR3 in amino acids: CASSPRGSNYNEQFF. Written as DNA, the CDR3 is TGTGCCAGCAGCCCCCGGGGTAGCAACTACAATGAGCAGTTCTTC.

This chain uses TRBV5-6 with TRBJ2-5, with 8 bases matching TRBD2. The V gene's germline CDR1 is SGHDT and CDR2 YYEEEE. The length of the CDR3 is 17 residues. Losses at the gene ends were 0 bases for V and 4 bases for J; bases not matched to a gene: 11. The chain's CDR3 is CASSLVRGGRYGETQYF. CDR3 sequence (DNA): TGTGCCAGCAGCTTGGTCCGCGGCGGGAGGTACGGAGAGACCCAGTACTTC.

V gene TRBV4-2 combines with J gene TRBJ2-5; perhaps TRBD1 as D (6 bases). Germline values: CDR1 LGHNA, CDR2 YNFKEQ. V lost 0 bases to trimming and J lost 5 bases, with 7 bases between them. The CDR3 has 13 residues. In DNA, the CDR3 is TGTGCCAGCAGCCAAGAGGGGGCCGAGACCCAGTACTTC. It is translated as CASSQEGAETQYF.

The chain employs TRBV2 and TRBJ1-2; the D gene is possibly TRBD1 (6 bases). CDR1 is SNHLY and CDR2 is FYNNEI in the germline V gene. This CDR3 has 15 residues. The V gene lost 5 bases and the J gene lost 0 bases, with 13 bases spanning the gap. This CDR3 is CASSPGHQTNYGYTF. The CDR3 DNA reads as TGTGCCAGCAGTCCGGGACACCAAACTAACTATGGCTACACCTTC.

The chain is built from TRBV7-2 and TRBJ2-7, with TRBD1 matching over 7 bases. CDR1 SGHTA and CDR2 FQGNSA come from the germline V gene. The V gene end was trimmed by 0 bases and the J gene end by 3 bases; junction bases not matched to a gene: 2. CDR3 length equals 14 residues. The CDR3 bases are TGTGCCAGCAGCTTAGCACAGGGGCGCTACGAGCAGTACTTC. It translates to CASSLAQGRYEQYF.

The rearrangement links TRBV6-5 to TRBJ2-2; D is possibly TRBD2 (5 bases). The CDR3 runs to 13 residues. V lost 6 bases to trimming and J lost 4 bases, with 9 bases between them. In germline, CDR1 is MNHEY, CDR2 SVGAGI. DNA for the CDR3: TGTGCCAGCAGCTCCCGGGGCACCGGGGAGCTGTTTTTT. It translates to CASSSRGTGELFF.

This clone was recorded once. As DNA, the CDR3 is TGCGCCAGCAGCTTGGGGGCTTTCGATACGCAGTATTTT. It yields the protein CASSLGAFDTQYF. The rearrangement uses TRBV5-1 and TRBJ2-3; D remains unclear. The germline gives CDR1 SGHRS, CDR2 YFSETQ. The CDR3 contains 13 residues. V lost 0 bases and J lost 6, with 8 bases in between.

The chain links TRBV24-1 to TRBJ2-1; 10 nucleotides agree with TRBD2. The CDR3 is 15 residues long. Per germline, CDR1 KGHDR and CDR2 SFDVKD. The trim removed 3 bases at V and 5 bases at J, leaving 3 bases unmatched. CDR3 nucleotides: TGTGCCACCAGTGATCGGACTAGCGGCGACAATGAGCAGTTCTTC. Translated: CATSDRTSGDNEQFF.

The gene calls are TRBV11-2 and TRBJ1-2; 10 nucleotides line up with TRBD1. Losses at the gene ends were 5 bases for V and 2 bases for J; bases not matched to a gene: 2. The CDR3 loop spans 14 amino acids. The germline CDR1 and CDR2 sequences are SGHAT and FQNNGV. The CDR3 nucleotides are TGTGCCAGCAGCGGGGACAGGGGCAACTATGGCTACACCTTC. Residues: CASSGDRGNYGYTF.

The genes are TRBV29-1 and TRBJ2-7; possible D gene TRBD1, 6 bases. Germline V gives CDR1 SQVTM, CDR2 ANQGSEA. This CDR3 comprises 13 residues. Trimming cost V 7 bases and J 3 bases, with 16 bases left between them. CDR3 residues: CSASSRGYYEQYF. The CDR3 nucleotides read TGCAGCGCTTCATCGAGGGGGTACTACGAGCAGTACTTC.

The chain has TRBV11-3 and TRBJ1-2, with a possible D match to TRBD1 (5 bases). Germline assignment: CDR1 SGHNT and CDR2 YENEEA. The V gene lost 0 bases and the J gene lost 0 bases, with 8 bases spanning the gap. The CDR3 consists of 15 residues. The CDR3 DNA is TGTGCCAGCAGCTTAGAAACAGGTTCTAACTATGGCTACACCTTC. It is translated as CASSLETGSNYGYTF.

The chain carries TRBV6-5 and TRBJ2-5; TRBD2 aligns across 10 bases. The V segment lost 7 bases and the J segment 5 bases; nucleotides outside the gene matches: 7. Germline V gene data show CDR1 as MNHEY and CDR2 as SVGAGI. The CDR3 is made up of 14 amino acids. In DNA form, the CDR3 reads TGTGCCAGCAAAAGGCTAGCGGGGGAGGAGACCCAGTACTTC. Translated, it gives CASKRLAGEETQYF.

This rearrangement joins TRBV11-2 to TRBJ2-3; weak D call: TRBD2 (5 bases). Trimming stripped 5 bases from V and 2 bases from J, with 11 bases between. CDR1 and CDR2 (germline): SGHAT, FQNNGV. This CDR3 is built from 14 residues. DNA of the CDR3: TGTGCCAGCAGCCAGGACTTAGTCACAGATACGCAGTATTTT. This gives the protein CASSQDLVTDTQYF.